These 10 T cell receptor beta chains were all obtained from the same sample, sequenced in a study of blood T cell repertoires in COVID-19. TCRdb keeps only in-frame clones here, not all; method: immunoSEQ multiplex PCR. The sample lists about 130,000 clones, over 65% occurring once. Sequencing input: PBMCs or T cells enriched from blood (not recorded which). The source is a woman aged 45-65 years who had recovered from COVID-19.

The chain combines TRBV5-1 with TRBJ1-6, with D uncertain. Looked up from germline, CDR1 is SGHRS and CDR2 is YFSETQ. Trimming pared 0 bases from V and 9 bases from J, leaving 19 bases between. The CDR3 loop spans 17 amino acids. CDR3 nucleotide sequence: TGCGCCAGCAGCTTGGCTGCGGGAGTGCCGATGAGTTCACCCCTCCACTTT. Translating it yields CASSLAAGVPMSSPLHF. The full variable domain, its missing parts supplied by reference TRBV5-1 and TRBJ1-6, is KAGVTQTPRYLIKTRGQQVTLSCSPISGHRSVSWYQQTPGQGLQFLFEYFSETQRNKGNFPGRFSGRQFSNSRSEMNVSTLELGDSALYLCASSLAAGVPMSSPLHFGNGTRLTVT.

The V gene is TRBV7-3, the J gene TRBJ2-3; 12 positions match TRBD2. The CDR3 spans 17 residues. The trim removed 2 bases at V and 6 bases at J, leaving 9 bases unmatched. Germline-derived CDR1 and CDR2 are SGHTA and FQGTGA. The CDR3 DNA sequence: TGTGCCAGCAGCTTATCGACTAGCGGGGGCTTGGGGGATACGCAGTATTTT. This gives the protein CASSLSTSGGLGDTQYF.

The CDR3 protein is CATSYRTGNSNQPQHF. The CDR3 coding sequence is TGTGCCACCAGTTACCGGACAGGTAATAGCAATCAGCCCCAGCATTTT. This rearrangement joins TRBV15 to TRBJ1-5; 7 bases fit TRBD1. This CDR3 has 16 residues. Trimming at V came to 6 bases and at J to 0 bases, leaving 8 bases not matched to a gene. Germline V gives CDR1 LNHNV, CDR2 YYDKDF (reference sequence). Variable domain in full (rest from reference TRBV15 and TRBJ1-5): DAMVIQNPRYQVTQFGKPVTLSCSQTLNHNVMYWYQQKSSQAPKLLFHYYDKDFNNEADTPDNFQSRRPNTSFCFLDIRSPGLGDTAMYLCATSYRTGNSNQPQHFGDGTRLSIL.

The rearrangement joins TRBV6-2 or TRBV6-3 to TRBJ1-1; TRBD1 agrees at 8 bases. V was clipped by 5 bases and J by 7 bases; unmatched bases: 12. There are 15 residues in the CDR3. Germline V gene lookup returns CDR1 MNHEY and CDR2 SVGEGT. CDR3 in amino acids: CASSLRTGSSGEAFF. CDR3 DNA: TGTGCCAGCAGTCTAAGGACAGGGTCATCTGGTGAAGCTTTCTTT.

This clone came up a few times. V gene TRBV7-9 combines with J gene TRBJ2-1; TRBD2 might be the D (7 bases). Trimming removed 1 base at V and 3 bases at J, with 13 bases between. This CDR3 contains 16 residues. Germline V CDR1 and CDR2: SEHNR, FQNEAQ (reference sequence). CDR3 sequence (DNA): TGTGCCAGCAGCTTAGTGGCGGGGGCCATCTACAATGAGCAGTTCTTC. This encodes CASSLVAGAIYNEQFF.

The gene calls are TRBV7-8 and TRBJ2-3, with 9 positions matching TRBD2. V shed 5 bases and J 5 bases; nucleotides not matched to a gene: 8. CDR1 is SGHVS and CDR2 is FQNEAQ in the germline V gene. CDR3 length: 15 amino acids. CDR3 protein: CASSRMTSGQDTQYF. The CDR3 nucleotides are TGTGCCAGCAGCCGTATGACTAGCGGACAAGATACGCAGTATTTT.

This rearrangement joins TRBV28 to TRBJ1-2; 10 bases agree with TRBD1. The CDR3 contains 15 residues. Germline CDR1 is MDHEN and CDR2 is SYDVKM. V was pared by 6 bases and J by 1 base, with 5 bases of the junction left unmatched. This chain's CDR3 is CASRIRTGGNYGYTF. The CDR3 bases are TGTGCCAGCAGGATTAGGACAGGGGGTAACTATGGCTACACCTTC.

V gene TRBV19 combines with J gene TRBJ2-7; 11 positions match TRBD1. This CDR3 is 15 amino acids long. V lost 5 bases and J lost 0; bases outside the gene matches: 3. Germline V gene data show CDR1 as LNHDA and CDR2 as SQIVND (reference sequence). CDR3 nucleotide sequence: TGTGCCAGTAGTGCCGGGACAGGGGGCTCCTACGAGCAGTACTTC. Translated, it gives CASSAGTGGSYEQYF. Using reference TRBV19 and TRBJ2-7 for the parts outside the CDR3, the full variable domain is DGGITQSPKYLFRKEGQNVTLSCEQNLNHDAMYWYRQDPGQGLRLIYYSQIVNDFQKGDIAEGYSVSREKKESFPLTVTSAQKNPTAFYLCASSAGTGGSYEQYFGPGTRLTVT.

The chain is built from TRBV2 and TRBJ1-5, with TRBD1 as a possible D gene (6 bases). Germline V gene data show CDR1 as SNHLY and CDR2 as FYNNEI. V gave up 7 bases and J gave up 5 bases, with 15 bases separating them. The CDR3 is 14 amino acids. CDR3 in DNA: TGTGCCAGCACCCGGGACACGGCAGATCAGCCCCAGCATTTT. Translation: CASTRDTADQPQHF.

The chain recombines TRBV3-1 (or the pseudogene TRBV3-2) with TRBJ2-3; 10 bases agree with TRBD2. Germline V gene data show CDR1 as LGHDT and CDR2 as YNNKEL (reference sequence). The junction had 8 bases not matched to a gene; V was cut back by 2 bases and J by 6 bases. This CDR3 is built from 16 residues. The chain's CDR3 is CASSQTLAGGLDTQYF. CDR3 DNA: TGTGCCAGCAGCCAAACCTTAGCGGGGGGCCTGGATACGCAGTATTTT.